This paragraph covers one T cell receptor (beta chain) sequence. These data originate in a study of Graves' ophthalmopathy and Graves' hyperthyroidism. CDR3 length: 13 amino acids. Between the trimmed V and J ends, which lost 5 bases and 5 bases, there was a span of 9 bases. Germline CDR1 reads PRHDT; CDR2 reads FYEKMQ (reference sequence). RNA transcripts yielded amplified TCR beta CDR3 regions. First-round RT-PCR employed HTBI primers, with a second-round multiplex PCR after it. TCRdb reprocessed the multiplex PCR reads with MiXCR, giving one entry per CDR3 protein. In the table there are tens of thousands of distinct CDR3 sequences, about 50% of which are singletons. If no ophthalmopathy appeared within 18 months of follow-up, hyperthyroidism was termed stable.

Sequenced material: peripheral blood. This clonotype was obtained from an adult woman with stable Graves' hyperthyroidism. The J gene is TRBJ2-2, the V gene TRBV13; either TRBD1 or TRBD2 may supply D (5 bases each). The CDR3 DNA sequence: TGTGCCAGCAGCCCCGGGGCTACCGGGGAGCTGTTTTTT. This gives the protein CASSPGATGELFF.